The T cell receptor (beta chain) under discussion was sequenced for a study of blood T cell repertoires in COVID-19. Looking at the study overall: COVID-19 samples, acute and convalescent, were from the United States, Italy and Spain. T cells, B-cell-depleted T cells, or PBMCs supplied cDNA or gDNA.

The authors' processing: From reference gene primer amplification, estimates of nucleated cell counts were derived. Profiled with immunoSEQ multiplex PCR; TCRdb holds only in-frame clones, not every one. Clone size and V and J calls were adopted from that table, with D and trimming inferred from the DNA. The table records about 180,000 clones, roughly 79% of them present only once. Deletions cut 6 bases from V and 1 base from J, with 13 bases between. This CDR3 spans 15 amino acids. Germline loops: CDR1 SNHLY, CDR2 FYNNEI. Sample: peripheral blood. The chain has TRBV2 and TRBJ1-5; D might be TRBD1 (6 bases). The sequence came from a woman between 65 and 79 years old with acute or convalescent COVID-19. CDR3 amino acids: CASRGGTGSNQPQHF. The CDR3 DNA reads TGTGCCAGCAGGGGCGGAACAGGGAGCAATCAGCCCCAGCATTTT.